What follows is one T cell receptor beta chain and its context. Its binding antigen is unknown. No base qualities exist here, and no much larger clone lies one base off it. The sample belongs to a study of blood T cell repertoires in COVID-19 (dated by TCRdb to the early 2020s). For the study in its entirety: Samples covering the acute and convalescent phases of COVID-19 were provided by collaborators in the United States, Italy and Spain. Samples came from the ongoing ImmuneRACE study (first 160 participants) plus 1,254 subjects from 6 global collaborators. Where available, HLA class I and class II types were taken from metadata supplied by the sample provider and were not determined by assay-based typing. The repertoires were made available in a free public database intended to serve as a resource for research on the immune response to SARS-CoV-2. Deeply sampled blood TCRbeta repertoires from subjects exposed to, actively infected with, or recovered from COVID-19 were included in the dataset. The prospective study material was composed of cDNA or gDNA derived from T cells, B-cell-depleted T cells, or PBMCs. Nearly every sample came with metadata listing a de-identified subject ID, COVID-19 status, age in years and sex. Paper-wide results and their limitations: The amount of clinical and demographic metadata varied by source and participant and was provided uncurated.

The germline V gene provides CDR1 MNHEY and CDR2 SVGAGI. From the cysteine through the phenylalanine, the CDR3 covers 15 amino acids. The entry retains the CDR3 DNA only, 45 bases that are in frame from base 1. Trimmed from V: 6 bases; trimmed from J: 0 bases; junction bases lacking a gene match: 5. Whole blood was collected in K2EDTA tubes by collaborating institutions according to the institutions' own protocols. For TCRbeta analysis, collaborators shipped samples in one of three forms: frozen whole blood, isolated PBMCs, or DNA extracted from either of those sample types. TCRbeta CDR3 regions were amplified from genomic DNA by means of the immunoSEQ Assay, a bias-controlled multiplex PCR. Turning to the authors' computational methods: Within the assay, amplification of reference gene primers was used to estimate how many nucleated cells each sample contained. To quantify the absolute abundance of each unique TCRbeta CDR3 rearrangement, sequence reads were collapsed and filtered. For each sample, productive Simpson clonality was calculated by taking the square root of Simpson's diversity index across productive rearrangements. TCRdb provides this immuneACCESS table in a form limited to in-frame rearrangements. Some clones are lacking; in checked studies, under half of them reflect an unresolved V gene, and why the rest are absent is not known. The DNA gave D and trimming, while V, J and clone size come from that table. The sample table shows roughly 140,000 clones, and 65% to 85% are seen once. The ten largest clonotypes hold 10% to 15% of the sample.

This clonotype originated in a man in his sixties with active or convalescent COVID-19. The source material was peripheral blood. Recombination connected TRBV6-5 to TRBJ2-7, with 10 junctional bases fitting TRBD2. The encoded CDR3 is CASSTAGGSSYEQYF. In nucleotide form, the sequence is TGTGCCAGCAGCACAGCGGGAGGGAGCTCCTACGAGCAGTACTTC.